This T cell receptor beta chain was profiled in a study of blood T cell repertoires in COVID-19 (dated by TCRdb to between 2020 and 2021). General notes on the study: Samples covering the acute and convalescent phases of COVID-19 were provided by collaborators in the United States, Italy and Spain. A freely available public database, intended as a resource for researchers studying the immune response to SARS-CoV-2, is where the repertoires were released. Where HLA class I and class II types were available, the types were taken from metadata supplied by the sample provider, not from assay-based typing. Deeply sampled blood TCRbeta repertoires from subjects exposed to, actively infected with, or recovered from COVID-19 were included in the dataset. The prospective study material was composed of cDNA or gDNA derived from T cells, B-cell-depleted T cells, or PBMCs. The samples were drawn from two sources: the first 160 participants of the ongoing ImmuneRACE study, and 1,000 to 1,500 subjects contributed by 6 global collaborators. A de-identified subject ID, COVID-19 status, age in years and sex were almost always included in the sample metadata.

The research as a whole found: How much clinical and demographic metadata was included differed by source and by participant, and the metadata was provided uncurated.

TCRbeta CDR3 regions were amplified from genomic DNA by means of the immunoSEQ Assay, a bias-controlled multiplex PCR. As for the authors' bioinformatics: The number of nucleated cells in each sample was estimated by amplification of reference gene primers within the assay. To quantify the absolute abundance of each unique TCRbeta CDR3 rearrangement, sequence reads were collapsed and filtered. For each sample, productive Simpson clonality was calculated as the square root of Simpson's diversity index over productive rearrangements. TCRdb retrieved this table from immuneACCESS and kept in-frame rearrangements only. Not all clones are present; in checked studies, unresolved V genes account for under half, and no reason is known for the remainder. That table furnishes V, J and clone size, whereas the DNA furnished D and trimming. The sample records some 80,000 clones, roughly 80% of which are singletons. The ten biggest clones cover more than 10% of the sample.

Trimming takes 1 base off V and 0 bases off J; junction bases not matched to a gene: 2. CDR1 and CDR2, per the germline V gene (reference sequence), are GTSNPN and SVGIG. The cysteine opens and the phenylalanine closes a CDR3 of 15 amino acids. Only the CDR3 part of the read is kept: 45 bases, read in frame from the first base. Each collaborating institution followed its own protocols to collect whole blood in K2EDTA tubes. For TCRbeta analysis, collaborators shipped samples in one of three forms: frozen whole blood, isolated PBMCs, or DNA extracted from either of those sample types. Only a few counts were recorded for this clone. Its antigen is not yet known. Per-base quality was not reported, and no clone a single base away is much larger than it.

This clonotype originated in a woman between 40 and 55 years old with active or convalescent COVID-19. Sequenced sample: peripheral blood. The sequence joins TRBV30 to TRBJ1-3; 8 central nucleotides agree with TRBD1. The sequenced DNA is TGTGCCTGGAGTGGGACAGGGTTCTCTGGAAACACCATATATTTT. Its amino acids are CAWSGTGFSGNTIYF.